A selection of T cell receptor beta chains follows, all from one sample in a study of CD8 T cells in ankylosing spondylitis. TCRdb used MiXCR to reprocess the 5' RACE reads, holding one entry per CDR3 protein. The data contain about 240,000 distinct CDR3 sequences, more than 20% of them singletons. Sequenced material: blood, either unsorted or a sorted T cell fraction (not recorded which). The source is a male donor with ankylosing spondylitis or in good health (not recorded which). Both conserved end residues are part of each CDR3. D genes are given only for firm matches. The listing skips clone size in some rows; elsewhere it reads once, few, many or a size class.

clone_size,v_call,j_call,d_call,cdr3_aa,cdr3_nt
once,TRBV10-1,TRBJ1-1,NA,CASSTGTAGTEAFF,TGCGCCAGCAGTACAGGGACTGCGGGGACTGAAGCTTTCTTT
many,TRBV20-1,TRBJ1-4,NA,CSARSRRDEKLFF,TGCAGTGCTAGATCGCGGCGGGATGAAAAACTGTTTTTT
NA,TRBV18,TRBJ2-7,NA,CASSPPGGHFYEQYF,TGTGCCAGCTCACCCCCGGGGGGACACTTCTACGAGCAGTACTTC
many,TRBV5-5,TRBJ1-5,NA,CASNRGLNQPQHF,TGTGCCAGCAACCGGGGCCTCAATCAGCCCCAGCATTTT
once,TRBV6-1,TRBJ2-7,NA,CASSQLTRGYEQYF,TGTGCCAGCAGTCAGCTCACCCGAGGCTACGAGCAGTACTTC
many,TRBV12-3/TRBV12-4,TRBJ1-3,NA,CASSFVGRGNTIYF,TGTGCCAGCAGTTTTGTGGGTCGCGGAAACACCATATATTTT
few,TRBV9,TRBJ2-3,NA,CASSPRTESTDTQYF,TGTGCCAGCAGCCCACGGACCGAAAGCACAGATACGCAGTATTTT
many,TRBV6-5,TRBJ1-3,NA,CASRLGNTIYF,TGTGCCAGCAGACTGGGAAACACCATATATTTT
few,TRBV20-1,TRBJ2-7,TRBD2,CSAPGTSGYEQYF,TGCAGTGCCCCCGGGACTAGCGGCTACGAGCAGTACTTC
once,TRBV5-1,TRBJ2-7,NA,CASSLAGHQSYEQYF,TGCGCCAGCAGCTTGGCGGGACACCAGTCCTACGAGCAGTACTTC
many,TRBV12-3/TRBV12-4,TRBJ1-1,NA,CASSLALGNTEAFF,TGTGCCAGCAGTTTAGCGCTGGGGAACACTGAAGCTTTCTTT
many,TRBV20-1,TRBJ2-1,TRBD2,CSAPLLAAGNEQFF,TGCAGTGCTCCACTCCTAGCGGCGGGGAATGAGCAGTTCTTC
few,TRBV5-5,TRBJ2-3,TRBD2,CASSLAPGTSGADTQYF,TGTGCCAGCAGCTTGGCCCCCGGGACTAGCGGGGCAGATACGCAGTATTTT
many,TRBV29-1,TRBJ2-1,NA,CSVEAGKEQFF,TGCAGCGTTGAGGCGGGGAAAGAGCAGTTCTTC
NA,TRBV11-1,TRBJ1-1,TRBD1,CASSRNLGGYTEAFF,TGTGCCAGCAGCCGAAACCTAGGGGGCTACACTGAAGCTTTCTTT
NA,TRBV20-1,TRBJ2-1,NA,CSAGINSYNEQFF,TGCAGTGCTGGGATAAACTCCTACAATGAGCAGTTCTTC
NA,TRBV20-1,TRBJ2-7,TRBD1,CSARAGTGRDEQYF,TGCAGTGCTAGGGCGGGGACAGGGAGGGACGAGCAGTACTTC
many,TRBV20-1,TRBJ1-1,NA,CSARPLFEDTEAFF,TGCAGTGCTCGCCCCCTATTTGAAGACACTGAAGCTTTCTTT
many,TRBV12-3/TRBV12-4,TRBJ2-3,NA,CASSPAPPDTQYF,TGTGCCAGCTCCCCGGCCCCGCCAGATACGCAGTATTTT
NA,TRBV12-3/TRBV12-4,TRBJ2-7,NA,CASSSPGADEQYF,TGTGCCAGCAGTTCCCCAGGGGCGGACGAGCAGTACTTC
many,TRBV20-1,TRBJ2-2,NA,CSASVGGTSTGELFF,TGCAGTGCTAGCGTCGGGGGCACGAGCACCGGGGAGCTGTTTTTT
many,TRBV20-1,TRBJ2-7,TRBD1,CSAARGQGIYEQYF,TGCAGTGCTGCCCGAGGACAGGGTATCTACGAGCAGTACTTC
few,TRBV6-4,TRBJ2-2,NA,CASSPAGRGELFF,TGTGCCAGCAGTCCCGCCGGGCGGGGGGAGCTGTTTTTT
many,TRBV20-1,TRBJ2-1,NA,CSALHFGGSSYNEQFF,TGCAGTGCTCTTCATTTTGGGGGGAGCTCCTACAATGAGCAGTTCTTC
NA,TRBV20-1,TRBJ2-3,NA,CSAHNGGGTDTQYF,TGCAGTGCCCACAACGGGGGTGGCACAGATACGCAGTATTTT
NA,TRBV28,TRBJ2-4,TRBD1,CASSRTGTVLAKNIQYF,TGTGCCAGCAGCCGAACCGGGACAGTGCTAGCCAAAAACATTCAGTACTTC
NA,TRBV29-1,TRBJ2-3,TRBD1,CSVVGQGTDTQYF,TGCAGCGTGGTCGGACAGGGGACAGATACGCAGTATTTT
NA,TRBV5-1,TRBJ2-1,NA,CASSFGAYNEQFF,TGCGCCAGCAGCTTCGGAGCTTACAATGAGCAGTTCTTC
NA,TRBV20-1,TRBJ2-1,TRBD1,CSARDWEEDRVPNEQFF,TGCAGTGCTAGAGATTGGGAAGAGGACAGGGTCCCCAATGAGCAGTTCTTC
many,TRBV10-3,TRBJ2-1,NA,CAISQTNEQFF,TGTGCCATCAGCCAAACCAATGAGCAGTTCTTC
many,TRBV20-1,TRBJ2-7,NA,CSASLRGSIESEQYF,TGCAGTGCTAGTCTACGGGGGAGCATTGAGAGCGAGCAGTACTTC
many,TRBV9,TRBJ2-3,NA,CASSPRPRGGGNYGTDTQYF,TGTGCCAGCAGCCCCCGGCCCAGGGGGGGAGGGAATTACGGCACAGATACGCAGTATTTT